This T cell receptor (beta chain) is drawn from a study of CD8 T cells in cerebrospinal fluid in Alzheimer's disease. Study-wide context: Two single-cell methods, plate-based nested PCR and droplet-based sequencing, assessed CSF clonal expansion.

The CDR3 covers 13 residues. CDR1 and CDR2 (germline): SGDLS, YYNGEE. General observations from the study: Healthy subjects less often had a clone of at least 3% than Alzheimer's patients.

TCRdb reprocessed the 10x single-cell sequencing reads, with one entry per CDR3 protein and no DNA. The sample table sets out over 1,500 distinct CDR3 sequences. Of note for this clonotype: Its antigen remains unidentified.

Neurodegeneration in patients was confirmed with biomarkers including neurofilament, amyloid-beta and tau. A live/dead marker was used to sort live CSF cells for droplet sequencing. The specimen was cerebrospinal fluid. The chain couples TRBV9 to TRBJ1-6; the TCRdb call, TRBD1, lacks DNA for checking. This receptor was obtained from a human donor with mild cognitive impairment. The CDR3 sequence: CASSVEDSSPLHF. Full variable domain (outside the CDR3, taken from reference TRBV9 and TRBJ1-6): DSGVTQTPKHLITATGQRVTLRCSPRSGDLSVYWYQQSLDQGLQFLIQYYNGEERAKGNILERFSAQQFPDLHSELNLSSLELGDSALYFCASSVEDSSPLHFGNGTRLTVT.